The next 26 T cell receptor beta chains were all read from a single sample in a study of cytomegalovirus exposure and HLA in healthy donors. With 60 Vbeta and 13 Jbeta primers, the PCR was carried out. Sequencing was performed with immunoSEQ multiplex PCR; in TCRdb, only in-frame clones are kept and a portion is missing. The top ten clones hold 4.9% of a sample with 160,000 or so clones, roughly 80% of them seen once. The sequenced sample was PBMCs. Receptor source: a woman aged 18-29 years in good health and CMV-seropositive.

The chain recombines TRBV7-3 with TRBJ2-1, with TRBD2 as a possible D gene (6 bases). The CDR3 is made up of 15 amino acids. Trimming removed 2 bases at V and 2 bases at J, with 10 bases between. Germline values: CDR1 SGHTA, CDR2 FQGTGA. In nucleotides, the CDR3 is TGTGCCAGCAGCTTATCCGGGGGAACCTACAATGAGCAGTTCTTC. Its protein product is CASSLSGGTYNEQFF.

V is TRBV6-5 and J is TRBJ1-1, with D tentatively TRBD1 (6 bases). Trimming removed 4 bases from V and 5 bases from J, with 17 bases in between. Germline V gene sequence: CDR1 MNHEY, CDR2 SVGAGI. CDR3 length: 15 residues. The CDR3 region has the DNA TGTGCCAGCAGTTCGTACAGGGCCCTGAGTACTGAAGCTTTCTTT. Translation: CASSSYRALSTEAFF.

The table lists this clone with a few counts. DNA for the CDR3: TGTGCCAGCAGCGGATCGACAGGGAACAGAAACACCATATATTTT. Its translation: CASSGSTGNRNTIYF. The rearrangement uses TRBV2 and TRBJ1-3; 7 bases match TRBD1. Germline loops: CDR1 SNHLY, CDR2 FYNNEI. The V and J ends lost 6 bases and 5 bases, in that order; junction bases with no gene match: 10. This CDR3 comprises 15 residues.

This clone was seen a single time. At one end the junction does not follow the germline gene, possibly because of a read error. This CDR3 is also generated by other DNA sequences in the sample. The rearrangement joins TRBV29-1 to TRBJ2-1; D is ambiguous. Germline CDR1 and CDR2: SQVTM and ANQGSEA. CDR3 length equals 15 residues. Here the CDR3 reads CSVEESPTFDNEQFF. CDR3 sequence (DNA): TGCAGTGTTGAAGAATCGCCGACTTTTGACAATGAGCAGTTCTTC.

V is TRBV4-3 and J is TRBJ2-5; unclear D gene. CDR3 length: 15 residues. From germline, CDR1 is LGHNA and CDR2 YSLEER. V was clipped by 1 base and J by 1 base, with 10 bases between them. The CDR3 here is CASSQGLYSQETQYF. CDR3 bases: TGCGCCAGCAGCCAAGGGTTATACTCCCAAGAGACCCAGTACTTC.

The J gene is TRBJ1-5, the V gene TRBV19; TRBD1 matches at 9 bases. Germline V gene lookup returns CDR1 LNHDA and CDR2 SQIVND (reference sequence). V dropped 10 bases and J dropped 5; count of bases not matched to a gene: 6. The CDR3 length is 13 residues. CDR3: CATLDRGDQPQHF. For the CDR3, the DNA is TGTGCCACTTTGGACAGGGGAGATCAGCCCCAGCATTTT.

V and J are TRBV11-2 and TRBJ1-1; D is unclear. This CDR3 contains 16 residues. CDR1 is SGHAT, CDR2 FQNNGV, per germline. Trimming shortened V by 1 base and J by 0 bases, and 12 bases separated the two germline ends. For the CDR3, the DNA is TGTGCCAGCAGCTTAGGGCTCACGACATTGAACACTGAAGCTTTCTTT. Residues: CASSLGLTTLNTEAFF.

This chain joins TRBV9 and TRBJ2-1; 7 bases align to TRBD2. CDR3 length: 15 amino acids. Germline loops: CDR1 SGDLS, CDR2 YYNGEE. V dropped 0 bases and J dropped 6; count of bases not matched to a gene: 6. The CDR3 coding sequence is TGTGCCAGCAGCGTAGATGGCGGGGGTGCCAATGAGCAGTTCTTC. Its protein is CASSVDGGGANEQFF.

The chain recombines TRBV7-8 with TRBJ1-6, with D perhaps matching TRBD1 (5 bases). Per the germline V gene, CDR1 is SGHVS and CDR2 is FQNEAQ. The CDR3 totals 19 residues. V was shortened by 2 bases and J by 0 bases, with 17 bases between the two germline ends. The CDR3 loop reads CASSLRGRGGNSYNSPLHF. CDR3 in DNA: TGTGCCAGCAGCTTACGGGGGAGAGGCGGGAACTCCTATAATTCACCCCTCCACTTT.

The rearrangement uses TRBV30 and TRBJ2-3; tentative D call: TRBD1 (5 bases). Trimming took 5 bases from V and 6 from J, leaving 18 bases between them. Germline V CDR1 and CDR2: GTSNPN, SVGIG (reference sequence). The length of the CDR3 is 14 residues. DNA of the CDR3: TGTGCCTGGGACGGAGCCAAAGGGGCGGATACGCAGTATTTT. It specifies CAWDGAKGADTQYF.

As DNA, the CDR3 is TGTGCCAGCAGCTCGGGACAGGGGAACGAAAAACTGTTTTTT. This gives the protein CASSSGQGNEKLFF. The rearrangement uses TRBV9 and TRBJ1-4; 10 nucleotides line up with TRBD1. The CDR3 covers 14 residues. Per the germline V gene, CDR1 is SGDLS and CDR2 is YYNGEE. Trimming took 4 bases from V and 8 from J; bases not matched to a gene: 5.

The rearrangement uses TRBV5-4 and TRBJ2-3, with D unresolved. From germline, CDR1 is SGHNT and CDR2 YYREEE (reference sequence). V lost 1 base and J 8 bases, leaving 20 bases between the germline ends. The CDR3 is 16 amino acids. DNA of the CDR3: TGTGCCAGCAGCTTGCCCTATCAACTGGGCGCAGGTACGCAGTATTTT. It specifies CASSLPYQLGAGTQYF.

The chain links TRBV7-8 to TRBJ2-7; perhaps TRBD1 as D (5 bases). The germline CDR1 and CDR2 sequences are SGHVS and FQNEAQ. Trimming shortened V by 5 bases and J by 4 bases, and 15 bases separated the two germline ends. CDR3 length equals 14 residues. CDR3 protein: CASSPKTDEYEQYF. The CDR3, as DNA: TGTGCCAGCAGCCCTAAGACAGACGAATACGAGCAGTACTTC.

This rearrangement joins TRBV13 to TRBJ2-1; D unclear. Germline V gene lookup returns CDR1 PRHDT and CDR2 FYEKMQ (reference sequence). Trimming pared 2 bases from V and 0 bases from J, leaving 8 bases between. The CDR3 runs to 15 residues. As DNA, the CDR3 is TGTGCCAGCAGCTTACGGGTCCACTCCTACAATGAGCAGTTCTTC. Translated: CASSLRVHSYNEQFF.

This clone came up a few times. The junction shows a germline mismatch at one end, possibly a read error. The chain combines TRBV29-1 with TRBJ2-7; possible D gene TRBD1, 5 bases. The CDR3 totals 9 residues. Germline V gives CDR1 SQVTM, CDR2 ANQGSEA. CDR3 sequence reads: CSVERQLNF. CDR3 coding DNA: TGCAGCGTCGAAAGACAGCTGAACTTC.

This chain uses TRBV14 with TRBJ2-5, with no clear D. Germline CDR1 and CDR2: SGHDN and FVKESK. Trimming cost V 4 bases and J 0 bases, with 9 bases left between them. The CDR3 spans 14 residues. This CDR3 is CASSPDDNQETQYF. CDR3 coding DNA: TGTGCCAGCAGCCCAGACGACAACCAAGAGACCCAGTACTTC.

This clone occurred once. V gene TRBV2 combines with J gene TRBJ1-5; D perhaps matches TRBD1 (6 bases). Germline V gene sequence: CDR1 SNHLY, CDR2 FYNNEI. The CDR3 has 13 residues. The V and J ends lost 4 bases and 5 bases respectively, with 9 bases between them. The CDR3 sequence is CASSVGGDQPQHF. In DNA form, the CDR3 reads TGTGCCAGCAGTGTAGGGGGGGATCAGCCCCAGCATTTT.

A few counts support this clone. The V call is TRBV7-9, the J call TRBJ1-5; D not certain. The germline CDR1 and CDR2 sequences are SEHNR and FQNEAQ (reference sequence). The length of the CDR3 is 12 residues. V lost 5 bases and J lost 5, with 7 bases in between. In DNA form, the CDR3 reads TGTGCCAGCAGCCCCCCCGATCAGCCCCAGCATTTT. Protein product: CASSPPDQPQHF.

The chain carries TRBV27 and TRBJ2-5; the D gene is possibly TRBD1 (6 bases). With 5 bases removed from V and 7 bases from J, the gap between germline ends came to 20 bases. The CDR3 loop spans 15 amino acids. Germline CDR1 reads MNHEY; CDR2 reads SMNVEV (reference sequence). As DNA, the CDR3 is TGTGCCAGCAGTCCCGGACAGCTAAGAGACGGGACCCAGTACTTC. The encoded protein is CASSPGQLRDGTQYF.

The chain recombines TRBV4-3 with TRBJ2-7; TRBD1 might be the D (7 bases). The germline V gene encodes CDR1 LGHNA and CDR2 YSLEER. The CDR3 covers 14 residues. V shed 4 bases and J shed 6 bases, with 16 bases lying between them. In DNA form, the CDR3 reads TGCGCCAGCAGCCCCGGAGGGACAGCGAGCGAGCAGTACTTC. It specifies CASSPGGTASEQYF.

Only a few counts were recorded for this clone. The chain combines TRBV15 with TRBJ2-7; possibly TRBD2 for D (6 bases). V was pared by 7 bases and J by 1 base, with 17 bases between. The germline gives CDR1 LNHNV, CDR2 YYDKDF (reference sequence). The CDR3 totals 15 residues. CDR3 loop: CATTPGGAGSYEQYF. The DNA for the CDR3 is TGTGCCACCACTCCAGGAGGGGCGGGATCCTACGAGCAGTACTTC.

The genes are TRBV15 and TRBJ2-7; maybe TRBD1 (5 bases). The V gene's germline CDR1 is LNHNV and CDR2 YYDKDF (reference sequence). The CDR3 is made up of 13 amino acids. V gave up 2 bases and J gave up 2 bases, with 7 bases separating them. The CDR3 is CATSRQGPYEQYF. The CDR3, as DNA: TGTGCCACCAGCAGACAGGGCCCCTACGAGCAGTACTTC.

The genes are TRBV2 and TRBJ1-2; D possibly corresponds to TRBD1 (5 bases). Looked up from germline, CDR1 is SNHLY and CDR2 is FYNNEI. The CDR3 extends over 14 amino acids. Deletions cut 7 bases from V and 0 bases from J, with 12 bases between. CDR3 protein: CASTKGNANYGYTF. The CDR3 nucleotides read TGTGCCAGCACCAAGGGGAACGCTAACTATGGCTACACCTTC.

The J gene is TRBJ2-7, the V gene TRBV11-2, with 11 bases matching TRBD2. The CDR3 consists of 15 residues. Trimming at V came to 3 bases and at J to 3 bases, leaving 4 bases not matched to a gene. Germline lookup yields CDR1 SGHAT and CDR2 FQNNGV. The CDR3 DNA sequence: TGTGCCAGCAGCTTTAGCGGGGGGGCGGACTACGAGCAGTACTTC. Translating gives CASSFSGGADYEQYF.

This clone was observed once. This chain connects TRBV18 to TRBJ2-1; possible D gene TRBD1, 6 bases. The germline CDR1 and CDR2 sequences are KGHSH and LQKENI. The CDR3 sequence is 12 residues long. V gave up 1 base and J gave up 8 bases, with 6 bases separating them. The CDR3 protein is CASSPQGDEQFF. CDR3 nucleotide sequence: TGTGCCAGCTCACCACAGGGGGATGAGCAGTTCTTC.

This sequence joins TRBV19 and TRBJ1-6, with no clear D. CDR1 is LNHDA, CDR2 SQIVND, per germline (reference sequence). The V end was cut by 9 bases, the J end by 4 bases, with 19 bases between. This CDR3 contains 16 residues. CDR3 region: CASSLGGYDYNSPLHF. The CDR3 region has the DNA TGTGCCAGCAGTCTCGGAGGGTACGATTATAATTCACCCCTCCACTTT.